This is a list of T cell receptor beta chains from one sample in a study of T cell clonotyping in hematopoietic cell transplantation. Sequencing used immunoSEQ multiplex PCR; TCRdb keeps in-frame clones, though not all of them. In the table there are over 6,000 clones, around nine tenths of which are singletons. The specimen was peripheral blood mononuclear cells, collected 100 days after allogeneic stem cell transplant. The origin of the receptors is a female patient between 40 and 50 years old who had an allogeneic stem cell transplant from a related donor, so the T cells may come from the graft donor. Some clones in this sample may be carry-over from other donors' samples. Both conserved end residues are trimmed from each CDR3. D genes are given only for firm matches.

>-|TRBV9
ASSVTSGRTDTQY
>TRBD1|TRBV19
ASSIVGTGSNEQY
>-|TRBV10-1
ASSEWLVIGNEQY
>-|TRBV7-7
ASSLVVGAGFNEQF
>-|TRBV7-9
ASSLFLGETQY
>TRBD1|TRBV11-2
ASSRTGNEQF
>TRBD2|TRBV7-8
ASSGQTSGSEEQY
>TRBD2|TRBV6-5
ASSYFSGTNTGELF
>-|TRBV28
ASRPLRGVNQPQH
>-|TRBV6-1
ASSPRQEAGEQY
>-|TRBV7-6
ASSSPDSYEQY
>-|TRBV6-5
ASSSTGTKPEKLF
>TRBD2|TRBV6-5
ASKRASGRDYEQY
>-|TRBV14
ASSRAGMNTEAF
>-|TRBV5-1
ASSIRVEEQY
>-|TRBV18
ASSPSQRGASRTDTQY
>TRBD1|TRBV9
ASSPEGTGYGGANVLT
>-|TRBV2
ASGYGTVEQY
>-|TRBV9
ASSASSGENHIQY
>TRBD2|TRBV6-5
ASSYSISSGQETQY
>TRBD2|TRBV28
ASSQASGNTPYEQY
>-|TRBV7-9
ASSRGTGTGNQPQH
>-|TRBV6-1
ASSEPGGEQY
>-|TRBV7-9
ASSLESATGELF
>TRBD1|TRBV5-6
ASSRPRTGVETQY
>-|TRBV5-8
ASSLVSRGNTEAF
>TRBD2|TRBV5-1
ASSPGLAGGRETQY
>TRBD1|TRBV28
ASGQGYEKLF
>-|TRBV7-8
ASSLIGNEQY
>-|TRBV2
ASRKGANTGELF
>-|TRBV7-8
ASSLVDTGELF
>TRBD2|TRBV7-9
ASSLETGTSGRNEQF
>-|TRBV5-4
ASSLDRKETQY
>-|TRBV18
ASSPPLEKNTGELF
>TRBD1|TRBV25-1
ASSEANRGVREQY
>-|TRBV5-8
ASSPRGVSGSNTEAF
>TRBD1|TRBV28
ASSIRTGGKTQY
>TRBD1|TRBV15
ATTRGRDTEAF
>-|TRBV7-2
ASSPSVGAPGNTIY
>-|TRBV4-3
ASSQETSTDTQY
>TRBD1|TRBV6-6
ASSAGQAYGYT
>-|TRBV7-9
ASSLEWEQF
>-|TRBV19
ASTYRYGTEAF
>TRBD2|TRBV19
ASSSRTSMGHEQF
>TRBD1|TRBV5-1
ASSLGQGITEAF
>-|TRBV21-1
ASSKVQRTETSGSKDNEQY
>TRBD1|TRBV18
ATQGSSYNEQF
>-|TRBV19
ASSIHQASTDTQY
>-|TRBV6-6
ASTYYSGRVGTEAF
>TRBD2|TRBV4-2
ASSQDTSGRNYEQY
>TRBD2|TRBV11-3
ASSLGVAGAIYNEQF
>-|TRBV29-1
SVRAPAHNEQF
>-|TRBV11-3
ASSFLQKYEQY
>-|TRBV7-6
ASSSSRYQPQH
>-|TRBV7-8
ASSLKLEPYNEQF
>TRBD2|TRBV5-1
ASSLGLASSNEQF
>-|TRBV11-3
ASSLGVQGSYEQY
>-|TRBV10-2
ASSESTGLNYEQY
>-|TRBV6-4
ASSDPQTGELF